This passage covers 13 T cell receptor beta chains from one sample sequenced in a study of shared clonotypes between healthy human individuals. The table came from immunoSEQ multiplex PCR; TCRdb's copy has only in-frame clones and leaves some out. The table has about a million clones, under 80% seen once. Sequenced input: memory CD4+ T cells sorted from blood. Subset denoted: CD45RA-negative fraction. The receptors originated from a man younger than 30 in good health.

The V gene is TRBV28, the J gene TRBJ1-2, with a possible D match to TRBD1 (6 bases). V was trimmed by 10 bases and J by 4 bases, leaving 16 bases between them. Looked up from germline, CDR1 is MDHEN and CDR2 is SYDVKM. CDR3 length: 13 amino acids. The CDR3 sequence is CATLRDTLYGYTF. The CDR3, as DNA: TGTGCCACCCTCCGGGACACTCTCTATGGCTACACCTTC.

CDR3 in DNA: TGTGCCAGCAGCCCGGACGGATTCACAGATACGCAGTATTTT. Encoded protein: CASSPDGFTDTQYF. The chain uses TRBV5-6 and TRBJ2-3, with D hard to call. This CDR3 has 14 residues. Germline CDR1 SGHDT, CDR2 YYEEEE. V was clipped by 4 bases and J by 2 bases, with 11 bases between them.

The gene calls are TRBV6-5 and TRBJ2-2, with 8 bases aligning to TRBD1. Germline CDR1 and CDR2: MNHEY and SVGAGI. V was pared by 9 bases and J by 5 bases, with 8 bases of the junction left unmatched. The CDR3 covers 14 residues. CDR3 protein: CASARDRYTGELFF. The CDR3 DNA is TGTGCCAGTGCGAGGGACAGGTATACCGGGGAGCTGTTTTTT.

V gene TRBV10-3 combines with J gene TRBJ2-1; TRBD2 aligns across 11 bases. V dropped 2 bases and J dropped 9; count of bases not matched to a gene: 3. The CDR3 has 14 residues. CDR1 is ENHRY and CDR2 is SYGVKD in the germline V gene. This CDR3 reads CAISETSGRSEQFF. CDR3 DNA: TGTGCCATCAGTGAGACTAGCGGGAGAAGTGAGCAGTTCTTC.

Concerning this clone: The junction shows a germline mismatch at one end, possibly a read error. This chain joins TRBV30 and TRBJ1-3; D remains unclear. The CDR3 runs to 12 residues. Germline assignment: CDR1 GTSNPN and CDR2 SVGIG (reference sequence). DNA for the CDR3: TGTGCCTCAAGATTTTATGGAGACACCATATATTTT. Translated, it gives CASRFYGDTIYF.

The chain recombines TRBV2 with TRBJ2-7, with D perhaps given as TRBD1 or TRBD2 (7 bases each). V dropped 3 bases and J dropped 1 base, with 16 bases sitting between them. The CDR3 covers 16 residues. The germline V gene has CDR1 SNHLY and CDR2 FYNNEI. The CDR3 DNA reads TGTGCCAGCAGTGATCCAGGGGGGGTGGCTTCCTACGAGCAGTACTTC. Its protein is CASSDPGGVASYEQYF.

The CDR3 loop reads CASSQGNNQPQHF. CDR3 nucleotide sequence: TGTGCCAGCTCACAAGGGAACAATCAGCCCCAGCATTTT. The chain is built from TRBV18 and TRBJ1-5; no clear D. This CDR3 has 13 residues. Germline V gene sequence: CDR1 KGHSH, CDR2 LQKENI. Trimming left V 4 bases short and J 3 bases short, with 7 bases between.

This clone was counted ten times or more. This chain links TRBV28 with TRBJ1-1; 7 nucleotides agree with TRBD1. Germline loops: CDR1 MDHEN, CDR2 SYDVKM. The ends lost 6 bases at V and 4 bases at J; junction bases unmatched: 8. This CDR3 region has 14 residues. CDR3 protein: CASSLGAGGTEAFF. The CDR3 DNA sequence: TGTGCCAGCAGCCTGGGGGCAGGGGGCACTGAAGCTTTCTTT.

About this clone: Other DNA sequences in this sample translate to the same CDR3. V gene TRBV18 combines with J gene TRBJ2-5; D is uncertain. V was shortened by 1 base and J by 2 bases, with 5 bases between the two germline ends. Germline V gene lookup returns CDR1 KGHSH and CDR2 LQKENI. This CDR3 spans 13 amino acids. CDR3 sequence (DNA): TGTGCCAGCTCACCACAGGTACAAGAGACCCAGTACTTC. This translates into CASSPQVQETQYF.

The chain has TRBV7-9 and TRBJ2-5, with 11 positions matching TRBD1. Germline CDR1 reads SEHNR; CDR2 reads FQNEAQ (reference sequence). The junction had 5 bases not matched to a gene; V was cut back by 4 bases and J by 4 bases. The CDR3 has 15 residues. In nucleotides, the CDR3 is TGTGCCAGCAGCTCATGGACAGGGGGCGCAGAGACCCAGTACTTC. Amino acids: CASSSWTGGAETQYF.

This sequence joins TRBV6-5 and TRBJ2-1, with TRBD2 identical over 7 bases. The CDR3 length is 15 residues. The V and J ends lost 2 bases and 2 bases, in that order; junction bases with no gene match: 3. Germline V gives CDR1 MNHEY, CDR2 SVGAGI. CDR3 loop: CASSYASGPYNEQFF. CDR3 in DNA: TGTGCCAGCAGTTACGCTAGCGGCCCCTACAATGAGCAGTTCTTC.

This clone has more than one count but fewer than ten. At the DNA level, this CDR3 is encoded by other sequences in the same sample as well. The rearrangement joins TRBV30 to TRBJ2-7; D ambiguous. CDR1 is GTSNPN and CDR2 is SVGIG in the germline V gene (reference sequence). Trimming took 0 bases from V and 0 from J, leaving 3 bases between them. The CDR3 contains 12 residues. The CDR3 DNA reads as TGTGCCTGGAGTGTAAACTCCTACGAGCAGTACTTC. This translates into CAWSVNSYEQYF.

V usage is TRBV19 and J usage is TRBJ1-4, with a weak D call TRBD1 (6 bases). The CDR3 spans 15 residues. Germline values: CDR1 LNHDA, CDR2 SQIVND (reference sequence). Between the trimmed V and J ends, which lost 5 bases and 2 bases, there was a span of 12 bases. CDR3 sequence: CASSLQGGTNEKLFF. The CDR3 DNA reads as TGTGCCAGTAGTCTACAGGGTGGCACTAATGAAAAACTGTTTTTT.